The clone carrying this T cell receptor beta chain showed up just a few times. Its antigen is undetermined. The data originate from a study of CD8+CD57+ T cells in acquired aplastic anemia. Study results and caveats: Around 27 CD8+ CDR3 sequences occurred in both the patients and the controls.

CDR3 and TCR beta VDJ profiling relied on genomic DNA as the template. TCRdb itself ran the reads through MiXCR, one entry per CDR3 protein. This table holds about 130,000 distinct CDR3 sequences, 48% found once. Trimming took 8 bases from V and 1 from J, leaving 6 bases between them. CDR1 is SEHNR and CDR2 is FQNEAQ in the germline V gene (reference sequence). This CDR3 region has 11 residues. This clonotype originated in a human donor in good health, serving as a control. The rearrangement uses TRBV7-9 and TRBJ2-7, with no clear D. The source material was sorted CD4+, CD8+, or CD8+CD57+ T cells (not recorded which) from PBMCs. CDR3 residues: CASGQSYEQYF. The CDR3 region has the DNA TGTGCCAGCGGGCAGTCCTACGAGCAGTACTTC.